The table lists the clone carrying this T cell receptor beta chain with many counts. These data originate in a study of response to subunit inactivated influenza vaccine. TCRdb processed the RT-PCR reads anew with MiXCR; each CDR3 protein has one entry. The data hold 600,000 to 850,000 distinct CDR3 sequences, with 13% to 15% observed a single time. V lost 2 bases and J lost 9, with 16 bases in between. The CDR3 extends over 14 amino acids. The rearrangement joins TRBV12-3 or TRBV12-4 to TRBJ2-5; D may match TRBD1 or TRBD2 (6 bases each). The sequenced sample was PBMCs from blood, obtained 14 days before vaccination. The receptor was isolated from a man aged 50-59 years who received an inactivated influenza vaccine. CDR3 loop: CASSLKALGGPQYF. CDR3 sequence (DNA): TGTGCCAGCAGTTTAAAGGCCCTAGGGGGGCCCCAGTACTTC.